Shown below are 21 T cell receptor beta chains from a single sample sequenced in a study of T cell responses to AZD1222 COVID-19 vaccine. TCRdb's table, derived via immunoSEQ multiplex PCR, lists solely in-frame clones and lacks some. The sample holds around 100,000 clones, less than 95% seen once. The sample here was peripheral blood, taken on day 0 of AZD1222 vaccination. These receptors all stem from an adult in good health.

This sequence joins TRBV9 and TRBJ1-2; perhaps TRBD1 as D (5 bases). V lost 4 bases, J lost 5 bases, and 12 bases lay in between. This CDR3 spans 13 amino acids. Germline V gene lookup returns CDR1 SGDLS and CDR2 YYNGEE. CDR3 sequence: CASSPGAVYGYTF. CDR3 sequence (DNA): TGTGCCAGCAGCCCCGGGGCCGTGTATGGCTACACCTTC.

The chain combines TRBV2 with TRBJ1-2; D gene uncertain. The ends were cut back, 7 bases at V and 4 bases at J, with 13 bases in the middle. Germline V lookup: CDR1 SNHLY, CDR2 FYNNEI. The CDR3 runs 13 residues. Written as DNA, the CDR3 is TGTGCCAGCAAGACTCTCCCCGGCTATGGCTACACCTTC. It yields the protein CASKTLPGYGYTF. The variable domain in full, completed from reference TRBV2 and TRBJ1-2, reads EPEVTQTPSHQVTQMGQEVILRCVPISNHLYFYWYRQILGQKVEFLVSFYNNEISEKSEIFDDQFSVERPDGSNFTLKIRSTKLEDSAMYFCASKTLPGYGYTFGSGTRLTVV.

The V gene is TRBV7-6, the J gene TRBJ1-2, with D possibly matching TRBD1 (6 bases). V was pared by 5 bases and J by 8 bases, with 21 bases between. This CDR3 spans 15 amino acids. The germline CDR1 and CDR2 sequences are SGHVS and FNYEAQ. The DNA for the CDR3 is TGTGCCAGCAGCAGAAGGACACAGGGTGGCGGAGGCTACACCTTC. Its translation: CASSRRTQGGGGYTF.

Only a few counts were recorded for this clone. The gene calls are TRBV6-8 and TRBJ2-1, with D maybe TRBD2 (5 bases). Germline V gene lookup returns CDR1 MNHGY and CDR2 SAAAGT. Trimming left V 11 bases short and J 8 bases short, with 16 bases between. The CDR3 has 12 residues. CDR3 amino acids: CAASGLVHEQFF. Written as DNA, the CDR3 is TGTGCCGCCAGCGGCTTGGTCCATGAGCAGTTCTTC.

The chain couples TRBV3-1 (or the pseudogene TRBV3-2) to TRBJ2-7; D gene unclear. The CDR3 has 10 amino acids. V was cut by 3 bases and J by 6 bases, with 3 bases left in between. The germline CDR1 and CDR2 sequences are LGHDT and YNNKEL (reference sequence). CDR3 coding DNA: TGTGCCAGCAGCCAGGGCGAGCAGTACTTC. It codes for CASSQGEQYF.

The V call is TRBV9, the J call TRBJ1-1; 7 nucleotides line up with TRBD1. Per germline, CDR1 SGDLS and CDR2 YYNGEE. This CDR3 is built from 17 residues. Losses at the gene ends were 0 bases for V and 1 base for J; bases not matched to a gene: 9. CDR3 in DNA: TGTGCCAGCAGCGTAGTAAATTTACGGGACAGGAACACTGAAGCTTTCTTT. It yields the protein CASSVVNLRDRNTEAFF.

The gene calls are TRBV6-5 and TRBJ2-5, with 7 bases that match TRBD2. The CDR3 contains 13 residues. Trimming took 5 bases from V and 4 from J; bases not matched to a gene: 4. Germline V gene lookup returns CDR1 MNHEY and CDR2 SVGAGI. The CDR3 spells CASSTWGGETQYF. CDR3 coding DNA: TGTGCCAGCAGTACTTGGGGGGGAGAGACCCAGTACTTC.

The gene calls are TRBV9 and TRBJ2-7, with D tentatively TRBD2 (5 bases). Germline V gives CDR1 SGDLS, CDR2 YYNGEE. V lost 3 bases and J 3 bases, leaving 16 bases between the germline ends. The CDR3 covers 15 residues. CDR3 sequence reads: CASSAGSGHYYEQYF. The CDR3 DNA reads as TGTGCCAGCAGCGCGGGGTCGGGCCACTACTACGAGCAGTACTTC. The full variable domain, with the rest looked up from reference TRBV9 and TRBJ2-7, is DSGVTQTPKHLITATGQRVTLRCSPRSGDLSVYWYQQSLDQGLQFLIQYYNGEERAKGNILERFSAQQFPDLHSELNLSSLELGDSALYFCASSAGSGHYYEQYFGPGTRLTVT.

The rearrangement uses TRBV5-4 and TRBJ1-2; 8 bases match TRBD1. Germline V gene data show CDR1 as SGHNT and CDR2 as YYREEE (reference sequence). CDR3 length: 15 amino acids. The junction had 5 bases not matched to a gene; V was cut back by 4 bases and J by 0 bases. The CDR3 is CASSRGQDTNYGYTF. For the CDR3, the DNA is TGTGCCAGCAGCCGGGGACAGGATACTAACTATGGCTACACCTTC.

CDR3: CATDRDGKSGANVLTF. CDR3 bases: TGTGCCACTGACCGGGACGGCAAATCTGGGGCCAACGTCCTGACTTTC. The J gene is TRBJ2-6, the V gene TRBV19; D tentatively fits TRBD1 or TRBD2 (5 bases each). The CDR3 has 16 residues. Trimming left V 10 bases short and J 1 base short, with 17 bases between. Germline V gene sequence: CDR1 LNHDA, CDR2 SQIVND (reference sequence). Looking up the rest from reference TRBV19 and TRBJ2-6 gives the full variable domain: DGGITQSPKYLFRKEGQNVTLSCEQNLNHDAMYWYRQDPGQGLRLIYYSQIVNDFQKGDIAEGYSVSREKKESFPLTVTSAQKNPTAFYLCATDRDGKSGANVLTFGAGSRLTVL.

The table lists this clone with a few counts. This chain links TRBV7-2 with TRBJ1-4, with a possible D match to TRBD1 (5 bases). The CDR3 is 16 amino acids. CDR1 is SGHTA and CDR2 is FQGNSA in the germline V gene. V was cut by 0 bases and J by 4 bases, with 12 bases left in between. The CDR3 coding sequence is TGTGCCAGCAGCTTAGCGCCGCCAGGGAGTAATGAAAAACTGTTTTTT. This translates into CASSLAPPGSNEKLFF.

Note on this clone: This specimen includes other DNA sequences encoding the same CDR3. This chain links TRBV6-5 with TRBJ1-5; no reliable D call. The V and J ends lost 2 bases and 2 bases respectively, with 7 bases between them. Germline V CDR1 and CDR2: MNHEY, SVGAGI. The CDR3 extends over 14 amino acids. CDR3 nucleotides: TGTGCCAGCAGTTACAGTCGAGGCAATCAGCCCCAGCATTTT. The encoded protein is CASSYSRGNQPQHF.

The chain has TRBV9 and TRBJ1-1; D remains unclear. V was shortened by 4 bases and J by 1 base, with 11 bases between the two germline ends. The CDR3 sequence is 14 residues long. Per the germline V gene, CDR1 is SGDLS and CDR2 is YYNGEE. The chain's CDR3 is CASSPQWGNTEAFF. In DNA form, the CDR3 reads TGTGCCAGCAGCCCCCAGTGGGGGAACACTGAAGCTTTCTTT.

CDR3: CASSLVLEAGNTIYF. In DNA form, the CDR3 reads TGTGCCAGCAGCTTAGTCTTAGAGGCTGGAAACACCATATATTTT. The V gene is TRBV7-9, the J gene TRBJ1-3; the D is unclear. The length of the CDR3 is 15 residues. Germline V gene lookup returns CDR1 SEHNR and CDR2 FQNEAQ (reference sequence). The V gene lost 1 base and the J gene lost 2 bases, with 9 bases spanning the gap.

V and J are TRBV27 and TRBJ1-5, with 10 bases aligning to TRBD1. The CDR3 length is 15 residues. Looked up from germline, CDR1 is MNHEY and CDR2 is SMNVEV (reference sequence). The V and J ends lost 10 bases and 3 bases, in that order; junction bases with no gene match: 9. In nucleotides, the CDR3 is TGTGCCACCCAAGCAGGGACAGGGGTCAATCAGCCCCAGCATTTT. Its protein product is CATQAGTGVNQPQHF.

The genes are TRBV28 and TRBJ1-3; the D is unclear. Germline lookup yields CDR1 MDHEN and CDR2 SYDVKM. CDR3 length equals 15 residues. V lost 2 bases and J lost 0, with 8 bases in between. CDR3 sequence (DNA): TGTGCCAGCAGTTTACCCTGGAGCTCTGGAAACACCATATATTTT. Its protein is CASSLPWSSGNTIYF.

This sequence joins TRBV30 and TRBJ1-2; tentatively, D is TRBD1 (5 bases). The V and J ends lost 4 bases and 8 bases respectively, with 11 bases between them. The CDR3 covers 11 residues. Germline V gene lookup returns CDR1 GTSNPN and CDR2 SVGIG (reference sequence). The CDR3 DNA reads as TGTGCCTGGAACAACAGGTGGGGCTACACCTTC. This sequence encodes CAWNNRWGYTF.

The chain joins TRBV28 to TRBJ1-1, with a weak D call TRBD1 (5 bases). V gave up 4 bases and J gave up 5 bases, with 11 bases separating them. This CDR3 has 13 residues. The germline gives CDR1 MDHEN, CDR2 SYDVKM. CDR3 protein: CASSSTDTTEAFF. The DNA for the CDR3 is TGTGCCAGCAGTTCGACAGACACGACTGAAGCTTTCTTT.

The chain carries TRBV6-7 and TRBJ1-2; D perhaps matches TRBD1 (5 bases). TRBV6-7 belongs to the ORF category, with a function that is uncertain. Trimming took off 7 bases at V and 4 bases at J, with 16 bases between the two ends. The CDR3 loop spans 14 amino acids. The CDR3 here is CASIEKDSPYGYTF. CDR3 DNA sequence: TGTGCCAGCATCGAAAAAGACAGCCCCTATGGCTACACCTTC.

The V gene is TRBV2, the J gene TRBJ1-4; D is uncertain. Germline assignment: CDR1 SNHLY and CDR2 FYNNEI. The CDR3 has 10 amino acids. Trimming pared 7 bases from V and 12 bases from J, leaving 9 bases between. The CDR3, as DNA: TGTGCCAGCAAACGGATCGAACTGTTTTTT. This translates into CASKRIELFF.

This chain uses TRBV9 with TRBJ1-1; D is unclear. Germline values: CDR1 SGDLS, CDR2 YYNGEE. Trimming removed 0 bases at V and 11 bases at J, with 14 bases between. The CDR3 extends over 13 amino acids. CDR3 sequence (DNA): TGTGCCAGCAGCGTAGACGGCAGTACCGACGCTTTCTTT. Translation: CASSVDGSTDAFF.